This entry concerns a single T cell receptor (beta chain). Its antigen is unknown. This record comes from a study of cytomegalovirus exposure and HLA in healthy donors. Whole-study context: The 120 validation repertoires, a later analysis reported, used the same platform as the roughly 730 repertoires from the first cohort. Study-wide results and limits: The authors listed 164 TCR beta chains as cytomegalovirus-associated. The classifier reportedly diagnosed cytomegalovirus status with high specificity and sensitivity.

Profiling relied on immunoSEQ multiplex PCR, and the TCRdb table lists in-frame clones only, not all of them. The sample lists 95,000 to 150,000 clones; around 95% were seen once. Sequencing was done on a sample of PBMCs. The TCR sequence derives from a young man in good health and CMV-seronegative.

The CDR3 bases are TGTGCCAGCAGCTTATGGGGGGATGAGACCCAGTACTTC. It encodes CASSLWGDETQYF. This sequence joins TRBV13 and TRBJ2-5, with D possibly TRBD2 on 6 matching bases. The CDR3 is made up of 13 amino acids. Per germline, CDR1 PRHDT and CDR2 FYEKMQ (reference sequence). V was pared by 2 bases and J by 5 bases, with 9 bases between.